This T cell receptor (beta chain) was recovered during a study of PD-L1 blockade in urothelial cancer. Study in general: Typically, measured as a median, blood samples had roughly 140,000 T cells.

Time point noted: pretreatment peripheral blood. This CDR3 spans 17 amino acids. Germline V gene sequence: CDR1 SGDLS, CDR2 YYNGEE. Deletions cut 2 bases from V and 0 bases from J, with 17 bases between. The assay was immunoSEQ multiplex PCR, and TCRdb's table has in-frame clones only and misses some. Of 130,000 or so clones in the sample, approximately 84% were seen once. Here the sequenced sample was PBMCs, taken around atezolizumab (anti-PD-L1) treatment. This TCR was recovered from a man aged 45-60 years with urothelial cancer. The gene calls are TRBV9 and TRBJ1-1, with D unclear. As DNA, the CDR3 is TGTGCCAGCAGCGTGGCTAGTGACCAACGCATGAACACTGAAGCTTTCTTT. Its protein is CASSVASDQRMNTEAFF.